The rows below give T cell receptor beta chains drawn from one sample of a study of blood T cells in healthy people across ages. TCRdb recomputed calls from the 5' RACE reads with MiXCR, one row per CDR3 protein. The table shows about 1.7 million distinct CDR3 sequences, with roughly 27% occurring only once. Sequencing was done on a sample of blood. The receptors here all came from a woman aged 25 to 45 in good health. Each CDR3 is given with its conserved first and last residue. The order of the fields is J gene, CDR3 length, V gene, clone size, D gene, CDR3 protein, CDR3 DNA. D genes are given only for firm matches. Some rows mark clone size as missing; the rest say once, few, many or name a class of expanded clone.

J: TRBJ2-2
length: 13
V: TRBV19
size: few
D: TRBD1
CDR3: CAGGQGGTGELFF
DNA: TGTGCCGGCGGACAGGGTGGCACCGGGGAGCTGTTTTTT

J: TRBJ2-5
length: 16
V: TRBV12-2
size: .
D: .
CDR3: CASRLAGQGFEETQYF
DNA: TGTGCAAGTCGCTTAGCGGGACAGGGGTTCGAAGAGACCCAGTACTTC

J: TRBJ2-1
length: 14
V: TRBV28
size: .
D: .
CDR3: CASSRGRSYNEQFF
DNA: TGTGCCAGCTCGCGCGGCAGGTCCTACAATGAGCAGTTCTTC

J: TRBJ1-2
length: 15
V: TRBV5-1
size: many
D: .
CDR3: CASSPRLGQGYGYTF
DNA: TGCGCCAGCAGCCCGAGGTTGGGGCAAGGCTATGGCTACACCTTC

J: TRBJ2-7
length: 15
V: TRBV7-9
size: .
D: TRBD2
CDR3: CASSLRTAGAYEQYF
DNA: TGTGCCAGCAGTCTTAGGACAGCGGGGGCCTACGAGCAGTACTTC

J: TRBJ1-1
length: 14
V: TRBV9
size: many
D: .
CDR3: CASSVDGRNTEAFF
DNA: TGTGCCAGCAGCGTAGATGGGCGGAACACTGAAGCTTTCTTT

J: TRBJ1-4
length: 13
V: TRBV18
size: few
D: .
CDR3: CASSPQGTEKLFF
DNA: TGTGCCAGCTCACCTCAGGGGACTGAAAAACTGTTTTTT

J: TRBJ1-5
length: 13
V: TRBV12-3/TRBV12-4
size: .
D: .
CDR3: CASTLQGNQPQHF
DNA: TGTGCCAGCACCCTACAGGGCAATCAGCCCCAGCATTTT

J: TRBJ2-1
length: 16
V: TRBV11-2
size: .
D: TRBD2
CDR3: CASSLIEGGTSGKQFF
DNA: TGTGCCAGCAGCTTAATCGAGGGGGGGACTAGCGGCAAGCAGTTCTTC

J: TRBJ2-2
length: 15
V: TRBV9
size: .
D: .
CDR3: CASSVGAGITGELFF
DNA: TGTGCCAGCAGCGTAGGCGCGGGGATCACCGGGGAGCTGTTTTTT

J: TRBJ2-1
length: 14
V: TRBV6-2/TRBV6-3
size: .
D: TRBD1
CDR3: CASRPDRGNNEQFF
DNA: TGTGCCAGCAGGCCCGACAGGGGTAACAATGAGCAGTTCTTC

J: TRBJ2-7
length: 15
V: TRBV18
size: many
D: TRBD1
CDR3: CASSADRGHSYEQYF
DNA: TGTGCCAGCTCAGCCGACAGGGGTCATTCCTACGAGCAGTACTTC

J: TRBJ1-5
length: 14
V: TRBV19
size: .
D: .
CDR3: CASTDWGSNQPQHF
DNA: TGCGCCAGTACCGATTGGGGGAGTAATCAGCCCCAGCATTTT

J: TRBJ2-7
length: 14
V: TRBV6-5
size: many
D: .
CDR3: CASSYTWDSYEQYF
DNA: TGTGCCAGCAGTTACACTTGGGACTCCTACGAGCAGTACTTC

J: TRBJ2-7
length: 16
V: TRBV12-3/TRBV12-4
size: .
D: TRBD2
CDR3: CASSLGGGRGTYEQYF
DNA: TGTGCCAGCAGTTTAGGTGGGGGGAGGGGAACCTACGAGCAGTACTTC

J: TRBJ2-1
length: 13
V: TRBV18
size: few
D: .
CDR3: CASSPPARGEQFF
DNA: TGTGCCAGCTCACCACCGGCCAGGGGAGAGCAGTTCTTC

J: TRBJ2-1
length: 14
V: TRBV7-2
size: .
D: .
CDR3: CASRLASGSNEQFF
DNA: TGTGCCAGCAGATTAGCGTCTGGCTCTAATGAGCAGTTCTTC

J: TRBJ1-2
length: 14
V: TRBV15
size: .
D: .
CDR3: CVTSRDKAGYGYTF
DNA: TGCGTCACCAGCAGAGATAAGGCTGGCTATGGCTACACCTTC

J: TRBJ2-2
length: 14
V: TRBV12-5
size: .
D: TRBD2
CDR3: CASGSLAGTGELFF
DNA: TGTGCTAGTGGATCCTTAGCGGGAACCGGAGAGCTGTTTTTT

J: TRBJ2-1
length: 16
V: TRBV4-3
size: many
D: .
CDR3: CASSQDPLSSYNEQFF
DNA: TGCGCCAGCAGCCAAGATCCACTGAGCTCCTACAATGAGCAGTTCTTC

J: TRBJ1-5
length: 14
V: TRBV12-3/TRBV12-4
size: many
D: TRBD1
CDR3: CASSSSGGNQPQHF
DNA: TGTGCCAGCAGCTCGTCAGGGGGTAATCAGCCCCAGCATTTT

J: TRBJ1-1
length: 15
V: TRBV5-1
size: .
D: TRBD1
CDR3: CASSPPGTGSSEAFF
DNA: TGCGCCAGCAGCCCACCCGGGACAGGGAGCTCTGAAGCTTTCTTT

J: TRBJ2-7
length: 15
V: TRBV6-5
size: many
D: TRBD2
CDR3: CASSYGTSGTYEQYF
DNA: TGTGCCAGCAGTTACGGCACTAGCGGCACCTACGAGCAGTACTTC

J: TRBJ1-5
length: 14
V: TRBV6-1
size: .
D: TRBD1
CDR3: CASRAGTGAQPQHF
DNA: TGTGCCAGCAGGGCCGGGACAGGGGCTCAGCCCCAGCATTTT

J: TRBJ2-3
length: 14
V: TRBV29-1
size: few
D: .
CDR3: CSVEDWGTSDTQYF
DNA: TGCAGCGTTGAAGATTGGGGCACTTCAGATACGCAGTATTTT

J: TRBJ2-1
length: 13
V: TRBV20-1
size: .
D: .
CDR3: CSARDLQRPQQFF
DNA: TGCAGTGCTAGAGATCTTCAGCGGCCCCAGCAGTTCTTC

J: TRBJ1-6
length: 14
V: TRBV15
size: many
D: .
CDR3: CATSRTTDNSPLHF
DNA: TGTGCCACCAGCAGAACGACGGATAATTCACCCCTCCACTTT

J: TRBJ2-1
length: 16
V: TRBV29-1
size: .
D: .
CDR3: CSVVKGAGGGLEEQFF
DNA: TGCAGCGTCGTTAAAGGGGCAGGGGGGGGGCTTGAAGAGCAGTTCTTC

J: TRBJ1-6
length: 17
V: TRBV5-1
size: .
D: .
CDR3: CASSLGQWIMDNSPLHF
DNA: TGCGCCAGCAGCTTGGGACAGTGGATTATGGATAATTCACCCCTCCACTTT